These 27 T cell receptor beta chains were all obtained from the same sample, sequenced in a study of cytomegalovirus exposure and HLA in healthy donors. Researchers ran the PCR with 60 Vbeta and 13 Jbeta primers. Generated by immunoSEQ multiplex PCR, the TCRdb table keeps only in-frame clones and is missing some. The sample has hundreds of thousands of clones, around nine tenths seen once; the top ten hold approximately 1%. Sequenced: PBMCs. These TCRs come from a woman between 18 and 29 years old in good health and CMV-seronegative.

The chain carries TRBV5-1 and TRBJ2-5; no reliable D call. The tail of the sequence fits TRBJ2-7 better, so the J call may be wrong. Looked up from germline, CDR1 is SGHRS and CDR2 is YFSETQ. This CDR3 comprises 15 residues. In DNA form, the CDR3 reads TGCGCCAGCAGGATCGACCCCTCGACCACCAGCGAGCAGTACTTC. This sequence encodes CASRIDPSTTSEQYF.

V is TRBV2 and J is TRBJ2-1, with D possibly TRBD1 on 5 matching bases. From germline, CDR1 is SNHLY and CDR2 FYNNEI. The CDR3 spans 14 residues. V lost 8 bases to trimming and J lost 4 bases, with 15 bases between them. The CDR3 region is CASEGAMTYNEQFF. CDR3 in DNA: TGTGCCAGCGAAGGGGCTATGACATACAATGAGCAGTTCTTC.

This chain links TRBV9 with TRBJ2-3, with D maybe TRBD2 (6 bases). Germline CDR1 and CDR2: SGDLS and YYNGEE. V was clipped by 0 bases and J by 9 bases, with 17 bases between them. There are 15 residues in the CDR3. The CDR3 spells CASSVARESKGTQYF. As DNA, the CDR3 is TGTGCCAGCAGCGTAGCTCGGGAGTCCAAGGGGACGCAGTATTTT.

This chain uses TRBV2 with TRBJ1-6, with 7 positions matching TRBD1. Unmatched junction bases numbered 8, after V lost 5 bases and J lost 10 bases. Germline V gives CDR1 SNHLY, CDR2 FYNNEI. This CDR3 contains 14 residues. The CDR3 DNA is TGTGCCAGCAGTCGACAGGGAGGTCGATCACCCCTCCACTTT. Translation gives CASSRQGGRSPLHF.

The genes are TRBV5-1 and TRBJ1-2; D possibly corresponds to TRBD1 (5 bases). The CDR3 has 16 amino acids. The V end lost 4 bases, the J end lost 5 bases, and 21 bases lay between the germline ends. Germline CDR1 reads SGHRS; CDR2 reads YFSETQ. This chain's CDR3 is CASSGGRTDGGYGYTF. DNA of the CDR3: TGCGCCAGCAGCGGAGGCCGGACGGACGGGGGTTATGGCTACACCTTC.

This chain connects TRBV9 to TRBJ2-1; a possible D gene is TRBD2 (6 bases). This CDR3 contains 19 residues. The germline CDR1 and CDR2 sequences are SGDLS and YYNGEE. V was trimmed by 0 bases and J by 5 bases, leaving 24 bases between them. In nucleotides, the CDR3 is TGTGCCAGCAGCGTAGCAAGGAGGGCCTTCGGGGCGAACAACAATGAGCAGTTCTTC. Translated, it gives CASSVARRAFGANNNEQFF.

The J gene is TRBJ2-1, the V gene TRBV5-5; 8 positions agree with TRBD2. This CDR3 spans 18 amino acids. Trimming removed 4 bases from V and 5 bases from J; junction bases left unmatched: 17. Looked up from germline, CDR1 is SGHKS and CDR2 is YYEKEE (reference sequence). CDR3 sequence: CASSPSYPGLGAHNEQFF. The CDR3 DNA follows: TGTGCCAGCAGCCCAAGCTACCCGGGACTAGGGGCCCACAATGAGCAGTTCTTC.

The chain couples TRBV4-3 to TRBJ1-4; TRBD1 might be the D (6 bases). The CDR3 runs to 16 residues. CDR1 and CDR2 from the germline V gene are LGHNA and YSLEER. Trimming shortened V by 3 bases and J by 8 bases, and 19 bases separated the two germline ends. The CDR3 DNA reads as TGCGCCAGCAGCCACCAAAGGGCCCAGAGGGGGGAAAAACTGTTTTTT. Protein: CASSHQRAQRGEKLFF.

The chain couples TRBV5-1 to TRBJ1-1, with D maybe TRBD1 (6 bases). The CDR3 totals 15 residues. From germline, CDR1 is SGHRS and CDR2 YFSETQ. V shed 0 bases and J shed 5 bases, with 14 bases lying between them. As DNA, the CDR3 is TGCGCCAGCAGCTTGGGGACAGCCGGCGGGACTGAAGCTTTCTTT. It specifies CASSLGTAGGTEAFF.

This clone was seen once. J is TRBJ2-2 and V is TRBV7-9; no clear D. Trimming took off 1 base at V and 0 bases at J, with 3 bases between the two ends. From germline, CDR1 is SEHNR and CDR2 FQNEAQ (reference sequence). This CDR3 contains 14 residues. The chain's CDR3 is CASSLVSNTGELFF. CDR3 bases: TGTGCCAGCAGCTTAGTATCGAACACCGGGGAGCTGTTTTTT. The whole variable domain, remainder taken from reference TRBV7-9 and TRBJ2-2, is DTGVSQNPRHKITKRGQNVTFRCDPISEHNRLYWYRQTLGQGPEFLTYFQNEAQLEKSRLLSDRFSAERPKGSFSTLEIQRTEQGDSAMYLCASSLVSNTGELFFGEGSRLTVL.

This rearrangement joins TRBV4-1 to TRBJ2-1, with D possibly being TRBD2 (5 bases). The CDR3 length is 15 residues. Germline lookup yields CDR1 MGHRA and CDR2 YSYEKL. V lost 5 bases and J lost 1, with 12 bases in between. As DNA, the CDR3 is TGCGCCAGCAGCGAAACCCGAGGGTCCTACAATGAGCAGTTCTTC. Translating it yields CASSETRGSYNEQFF.

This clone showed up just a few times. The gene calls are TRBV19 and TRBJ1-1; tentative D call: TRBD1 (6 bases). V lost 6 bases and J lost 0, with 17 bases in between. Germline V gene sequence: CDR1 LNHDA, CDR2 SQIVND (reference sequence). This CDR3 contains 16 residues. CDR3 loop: CASSPSPTGLNTEAFF. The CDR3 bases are TGTGCCAGTAGCCCCAGCCCTACAGGGTTGAACACTGAAGCTTTCTTT.

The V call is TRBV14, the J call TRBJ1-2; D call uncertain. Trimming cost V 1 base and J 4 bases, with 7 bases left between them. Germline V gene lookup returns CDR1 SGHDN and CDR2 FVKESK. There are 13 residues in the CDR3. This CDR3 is CASSQGQRYGYTF. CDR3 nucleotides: TGTGCCAGCAGCCAAGGTCAGCGCTATGGCTACACCTTC. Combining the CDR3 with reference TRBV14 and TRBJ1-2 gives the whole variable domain EAGVTQFPSHSVIEKGQTVTLRCDPISGHDNLYWYRRVMGKEIKFLLHFVKESKQDESGMPNNRFLAERTGGTYSTLKVQPAELEDSGVYFCASSQGQRYGYTFGSGTRLTVV.

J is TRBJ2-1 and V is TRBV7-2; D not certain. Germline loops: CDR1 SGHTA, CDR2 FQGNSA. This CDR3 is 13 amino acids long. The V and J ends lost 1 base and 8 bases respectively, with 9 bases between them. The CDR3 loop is CASSLGRLYEQFF. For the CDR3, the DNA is TGTGCCAGCAGCTTAGGTAGACTTTATGAGCAGTTCTTC.

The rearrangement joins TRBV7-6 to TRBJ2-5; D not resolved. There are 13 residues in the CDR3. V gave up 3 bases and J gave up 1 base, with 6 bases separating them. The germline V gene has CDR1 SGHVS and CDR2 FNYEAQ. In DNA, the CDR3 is TGTGCCAGCAGCTTCATCGGCCAAGAGACCCAGTACTTC. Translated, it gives CASSFIGQETQYF.

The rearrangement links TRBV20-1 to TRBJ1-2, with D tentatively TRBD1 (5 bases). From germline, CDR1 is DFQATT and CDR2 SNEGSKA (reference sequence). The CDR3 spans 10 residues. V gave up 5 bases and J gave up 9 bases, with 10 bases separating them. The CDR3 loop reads CSAGGASYTF. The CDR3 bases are TGCAGTGCTGGAGGGGCAAGCTACACCTTC.

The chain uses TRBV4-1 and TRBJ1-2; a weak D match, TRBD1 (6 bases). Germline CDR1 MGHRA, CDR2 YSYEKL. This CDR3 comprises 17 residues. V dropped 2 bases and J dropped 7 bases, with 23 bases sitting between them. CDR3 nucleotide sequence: TGCGCCAGCAGCCAAATCCTAGTTCGGGGGGCTGGGGCTGGCTACACCTTC. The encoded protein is CASSQILVRGAGAGYTF.

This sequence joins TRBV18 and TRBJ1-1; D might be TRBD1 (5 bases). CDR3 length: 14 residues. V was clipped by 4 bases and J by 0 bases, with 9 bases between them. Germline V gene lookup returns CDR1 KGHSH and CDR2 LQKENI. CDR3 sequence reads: CASSRGSLNTEAFF. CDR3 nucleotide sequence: TGTGCCAGCTCACGGGGCAGCCTGAACACTGAAGCTTTCTTT.

CDR3 nucleotide sequence: TGCGCCAGCAGCAGTACAGGGGGCGCTGGGGATGGCTACACCTTC. Amino acids: CASSSTGGAGDGYTF. V is TRBV5-1 and J is TRBJ1-2, with 9 bases matching TRBD1. CDR1 is SGHRS and CDR2 is YFSETQ in the germline V gene. J was trimmed by 6 bases and V by 4 bases; bases with no gene match: 10. This CDR3 region has 15 residues.

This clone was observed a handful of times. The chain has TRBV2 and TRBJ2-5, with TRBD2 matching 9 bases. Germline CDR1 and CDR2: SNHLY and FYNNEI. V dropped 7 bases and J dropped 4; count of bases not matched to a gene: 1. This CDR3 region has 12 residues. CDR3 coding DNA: TGTGCCAGCATGACTAGCGGAGAGACCCAGTACTTC. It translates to CASMTSGETQYF.

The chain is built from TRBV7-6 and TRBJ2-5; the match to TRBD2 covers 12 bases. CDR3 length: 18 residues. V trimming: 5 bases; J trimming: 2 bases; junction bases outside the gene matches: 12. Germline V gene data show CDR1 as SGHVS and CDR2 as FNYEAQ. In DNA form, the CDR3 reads TGTGCCAGCAGCCGAAGGGTTCCTAGCGGGGGGGTTCAAGAGACCCAGTACTTC. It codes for CASSRRVPSGGVQETQYF.

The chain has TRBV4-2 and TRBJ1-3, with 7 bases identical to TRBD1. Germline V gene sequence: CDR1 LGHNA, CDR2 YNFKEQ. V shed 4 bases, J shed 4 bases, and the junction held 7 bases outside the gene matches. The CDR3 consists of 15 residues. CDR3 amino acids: CASSRGEDRGNTIYF. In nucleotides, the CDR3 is TGTGCCAGCAGCCGGGGGGAGGACAGGGGAAACACCATATATTTT.

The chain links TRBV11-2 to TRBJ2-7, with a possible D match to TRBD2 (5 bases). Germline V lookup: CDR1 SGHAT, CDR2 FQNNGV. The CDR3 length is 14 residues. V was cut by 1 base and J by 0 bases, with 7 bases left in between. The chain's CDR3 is CASSLGGNSYEQYF. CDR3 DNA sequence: TGTGCCAGCAGCTTAGGAGGGAACTCCTACGAGCAGTACTTC.

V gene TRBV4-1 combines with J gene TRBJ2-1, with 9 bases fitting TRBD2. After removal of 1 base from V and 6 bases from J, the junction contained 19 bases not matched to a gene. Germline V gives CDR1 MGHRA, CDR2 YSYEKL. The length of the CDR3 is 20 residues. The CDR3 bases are TGCGCCAGCAGCCAAGTAACCTTGGGGACTAGCTCTTCGAGGGGCAATGAGCAGTTCTTC. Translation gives CASSQVTLGTSSSRGNEQFF.

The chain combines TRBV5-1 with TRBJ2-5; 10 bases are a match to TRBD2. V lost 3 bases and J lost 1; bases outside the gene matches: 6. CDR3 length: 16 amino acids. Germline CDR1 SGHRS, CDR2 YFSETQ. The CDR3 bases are TGCGCCAGCAGCTACTGGACTAGCGGACTCCAAGAGACCCAGTACTTC. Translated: CASSYWTSGLQETQYF.

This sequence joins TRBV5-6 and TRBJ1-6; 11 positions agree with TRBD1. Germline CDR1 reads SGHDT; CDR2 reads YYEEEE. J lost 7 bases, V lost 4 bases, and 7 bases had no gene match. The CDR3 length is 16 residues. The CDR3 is CASSLSGQGANSPLHF. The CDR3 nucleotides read TGTGCCAGCAGCCTTTCCGGACAGGGGGCCAATTCACCCCTCCACTTT. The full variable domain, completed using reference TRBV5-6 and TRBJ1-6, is DAGVTQSPTHLIKTRGQQVTLRCSPKSGHDTVSWYQQALGQGPQFIFQYYEEEERQRGNFPDRFSGHQFPNYSSELNVNALLLGDSALYLCASSLSGQGANSPLHFGNGTRLTVT.

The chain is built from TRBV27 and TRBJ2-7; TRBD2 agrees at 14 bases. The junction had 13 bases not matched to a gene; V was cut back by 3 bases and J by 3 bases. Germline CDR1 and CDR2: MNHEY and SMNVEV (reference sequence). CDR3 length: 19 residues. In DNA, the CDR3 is TGTGCCAGCAGTTTCCCGCCCCCGGGACTAGCGGGAGAGGTCTACGAGCAGTACTTC. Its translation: CASSFPPPGLAGEVYEQYF.